This entry describes one T cell receptor beta chain. No antigen is known for it. These data are taken from a study of CXCR3-negative and CXCR3-positive naive CD8 T cells. Germline lookup yields CDR1 MNHEY and CDR2 SVGAGI. CDR3 length: 15 residues. Study findings and constraints: More hydrophobic TRB CDR3s were found in CXCR3-positive naive cells than in CXCR3-negative naive cells. Researchers reported similar TRBV-TRBJ usage in naive CXCR3-negative and CXCR3-positive cells, though memory differed.

In preparing the TRB cDNA libraries, 5' RACE with UMI labels was used. After re-calling the 5' RACE reads, TCRdb lists one entry per CDR3 protein, DNA absent. This sample's clone table lists around 140,000 distinct CDR3 sequences. This TCR derives from a human donor in good health. Some clones in this sample may be carry-over from other donors' samples. The rearrangement joins TRBV6-5 to TRBJ2-1. The sequenced sample consisted of naive CXCR3- CD8+ T cells from blood. Subset denoted: CD45RO-CCR7+CD27+CD95- naive CD8+ T cells lacking CXCR3 (TNR3-). The CDR3 here is CASSYSGGSYNEQFF.